These 31 T cell receptor beta chains share one sample of origin, sequenced in a study of T cell changes during pregnancy in multiple sclerosis. The method was immunoSEQ multiplex PCR; TCRdb's version includes in-frame clones alone and lacks a portion of them. Among 45,000 to 50,000 clones listed, 80% to 95% were seen once. The source was peripheral blood, collected in the third trimester of pregnancy. Receptors originate from a female donor with multiple sclerosis, enrolled in a pregnancy study.

J is TRBJ2-7 and V is TRBV9; weak D call: TRBD1 (6 bases). V was cut by 1 base and J by 0 bases, with 8 bases left in between. Germline lookup yields CDR1 SGDLS and CDR2 YYNGEE. The CDR3 extends over 14 amino acids. This CDR3 reads CASSVTGYSYEQYF. CDR3 DNA: TGTGCCAGCAGCGTAACAGGGTACTCCTACGAGCAGTACTTC.

V and J are TRBV5-1 and TRBJ2-1; 15 bases line up with TRBD2. This CDR3 is built from 15 residues. V lost 4 bases to trimming and J lost 7 bases; unmatched junction nucleotides: 3. The V gene's germline CDR1 is SGHRS and CDR2 YFSETQ. CDR3: CASSAGTSGGNEQFF. CDR3 coding DNA: TGCGCCAGCAGCGCTGGGACTAGCGGGGGGAATGAGCAGTTCTTC.

V and J are TRBV7-3 and TRBJ2-3, with D tentatively TRBD2 (5 bases). V lost 5 bases to trimming and J lost 1 base, with 13 bases between them. The CDR3 length is 15 residues. Germline V lookup: CDR1 SGHTA, CDR2 FQGTGA. The CDR3 DNA sequence: TGTGCCAGCAGCGGAGGACTGGAGGGCACAGATACGCAGTATTTT. Translated: CASSGGLEGTDTQYF.

V usage is TRBV7-9 and J usage is TRBJ1-2; TRBD1 matches 8 bases. The CDR3 has 16 residues. CDR1 and CDR2 (germline): SEHNR, FQNEAQ (reference sequence). After removal of 1 base from V and 6 bases from J, the junction contained 10 bases not matched to a gene. This CDR3 is CASSLEDRDPWHGYTF. CDR3 in DNA: TGTGCCAGCAGCTTAGAGGACAGGGACCCTTGGCATGGCTACACCTTC.

The chain links TRBV6-5 to TRBJ2-7; D is possibly TRBD2 (6 bases). Germline V CDR1 and CDR2: MNHEY, SVGAGI. V gave up 0 bases and J gave up 3 bases, with 12 bases separating them. The CDR3 extends over 15 amino acids. The CDR3 DNA reads as TGTGCCAGCAGTTACTCGAATCCGGGGGACTACGAGCAGTACTTC. The encoded protein is CASSYSNPGDYEQYF.

The chain links TRBV15 to TRBJ1-1, with 9 positions matching TRBD1. The germline CDR1 and CDR2 sequences are LNHNV and YYDKDF (reference sequence). This CDR3 region has 13 residues. Losses at the gene ends were 5 bases for V and 4 bases for J; bases not matched to a gene: 2. The CDR3 nucleotides are TGTGCCACCAGCTGGGGACAGGGCACTGAAGCTTTCTTT. Translating gives CATSWGQGTEAFF.

This clone has only one observation. The J gene is TRBJ2-7, the V gene TRBV27, with a tentative D call TRBD1 (6 bases). The V gene lost 5 bases and the J gene lost 2 bases, with 16 bases spanning the gap. This CDR3 region has 15 residues. Germline V gene sequence: CDR1 MNHEY, CDR2 SMNVEV (reference sequence). The CDR3: CASSLKGHLTYEQYF. The CDR3 DNA reads TGTGCCAGCAGTCTAAAGGGACACCTAACCTACGAGCAGTACTTC.

The chain employs TRBV19 and TRBJ2-1; 7 nucleotides align to TRBD1. The length of the CDR3 is 14 residues. Looked up from germline, CDR1 is LNHDA and CDR2 is SQIVND (reference sequence). The J segment lost 5 bases and the V segment lost 3 bases, leaving 4 bases of the junction unmatched. This CDR3 is CASSIRTGHNEQFF. The CDR3 DNA reads as TGTGCCAGTAGTATCAGGACAGGCCACAATGAGCAGTTCTTC.

V usage is TRBV14 and J usage is TRBJ2-1, with 13 bases lining up with TRBD2. V lost 4 bases, J lost 2 bases, and 11 bases stayed unmatched. The germline V gene encodes CDR1 SGHDN and CDR2 FVKESK. This CDR3 spans 19 amino acids. CDR3 region: CASSRVGLAGVGTYNEQFF. The DNA of the CDR3 is TGTGCCAGCAGCCGGGTTGGACTAGCGGGAGTGGGTACCTACAATGAGCAGTTCTTC.

The gene calls are TRBV4-3 and TRBJ1-2; tentative D call: TRBD1 (5 bases). The germline V gene encodes CDR1 LGHNA and CDR2 YSLEER. V was cut by 0 bases and J by 2 bases, with 10 bases left in between. The length of the CDR3 is 15 residues. This CDR3 is CASSQDSRGNYGYTF. CDR3 coding DNA: TGCGCCAGCAGCCAAGATAGTCGGGGGAACTATGGCTACACCTTC.

This clone was picked up a small number of times. The CDR3 sequence: CASSANDRGAGQPQHF. CDR3 sequence (DNA): TGTGCCAGCTCAGCAAATGACAGGGGCGCAGGTCAGCCCCAGCATTTT. The V and J genes are TRBV18 and TRBJ1-5, with 8 nucleotides matching TRBD1. Germline V lookup: CDR1 KGHSH, CDR2 LQKENI. With V trimmed by 5 bases and J by 6 bases, 12 bases remained unmatched. The CDR3 runs to 16 residues.

The CDR3 nucleotides read TGTGCCAGCAGCGTGGGACAGGGGACCTACGAGCAGTACTTC. Translating gives CASSVGQGTYEQYF. The rearrangement links TRBV5-8 to TRBJ2-7, with 10 bases aligning to TRBD1. The CDR3 spans 14 residues. Trimming took 4 bases from V and 2 from J; bases not matched to a gene: 3. Germline-derived CDR1 and CDR2 are SGHTS and YDEGEE.

This clone appeared once. The CDR3 reads CASLTPNSNQPQHF. CDR3 in DNA: TGTGCCAGTCTGACTCCCAATAGCAATCAGCCCCAGCATTTT. The gene calls are TRBV19 and TRBJ1-5, with D unclear. The CDR3 sequence is 14 residues long. Germline CDR1 LNHDA, CDR2 SQIVND (reference sequence). V lost 8 bases, J lost 0 bases, and 11 bases lay in between.

This chain links TRBV7-9 with TRBJ2-3, with TRBD2 matching 7 bases. Germline loops: CDR1 SEHNR, CDR2 FQNEAQ (reference sequence). CDR3 length equals 16 residues. Trimming removed 7 bases from V and 3 bases from J; junction bases left unmatched: 13. The CDR3 sequence is CASILWGGAGTDTQYF. CDR3 bases: TGTGCCAGCATCCTTTGGGGGGGAGCGGGGACAGATACGCAGTATTTT.

CDR3 in DNA: TGTGCCAGTAGTGGACCCGGGACAGGGGGAACTGAAGCTTTCTTT. Its translation: CASSGPGTGGTEAFF. The rearrangement uses TRBV19 and TRBJ1-1, with 11 bases lining up with TRBD1. V gave up 5 bases and J gave up 5 bases; unmatched junction bases: 7. CDR3 length equals 15 residues. Germline assignment: CDR1 LNHDA and CDR2 SQIVND (reference sequence).

The chain has TRBV9 and TRBJ2-5, with TRBD2 as a possible D gene (6 bases). Trimming removed 4 bases from V and 5 bases from J, with 15 bases in between. The CDR3 runs to 14 residues. Germline V gene data show CDR1 as SGDLS and CDR2 as YYNGEE. The CDR3 loop is CASSPGTSGETQYF. CDR3 DNA sequence: TGTGCCAGCAGCCCCGGCACCAGCGGGGAGACCCAGTACTTC.

The chain has TRBV19 and TRBJ2-2; 12 nucleotides agree with TRBD2. With V trimmed by 6 bases and J by 7 bases, 9 bases remained unmatched. CDR3 size: 16 residues. Looked up from germline, CDR1 is LNHDA and CDR2 is SQIVND (reference sequence). The CDR3 DNA reads as TGTGCCAGTAGAAGTGGACTAGCGGGATTCAGCGGGGAGCTGTTTTTT. Its protein product is CASRSGLAGFSGELFF.

The chain combines TRBV6-6 with TRBJ2-1; possible D gene TRBD1, 6 bases. The ends were cut back, 5 bases at V and 9 bases at J, with 14 bases in the middle. From germline, CDR1 is MNHNY and CDR2 SVGAGI (reference sequence). The CDR3 loop spans 13 amino acids. The CDR3 DNA follows: TGTGCCAGCAGTGTCGGACAGAGCACTGAGCAGTTCTTC. Translation gives CASSVGQSTEQFF.

The chain has TRBV4-3 and TRBJ2-1, with 8 positions matching TRBD2. V lost 1 base to trimming and J lost 6 bases; unmatched junction nucleotides: 2. Germline V CDR1 and CDR2: LGHNA, YSLEER. The CDR3 runs 14 residues. CDR3 residues: CASSQAGTSNEQFF. The CDR3 nucleotides read TGCGCCAGCAGCCAAGCTGGGACTAGCAATGAGCAGTTCTTC.

This clone showed up just once. This chain connects TRBV7-9 to TRBJ2-1, with D tentatively TRBD1 (6 bases). Trimming left V 3 bases short and J 6 bases short, with 15 bases between. The CDR3 totals 15 residues. CDR1 is SEHNR and CDR2 is FQNEAQ in the germline V gene (reference sequence). CDR3 sequence reads: CASSFGGSALNEQFF. The CDR3 DNA reads as TGTGCCAGCAGCTTTGGGGGCTCGGCCCTCAATGAGCAGTTCTTC.

The chain couples TRBV9 to TRBJ2-1, with 9 bases identical to TRBD2. J lost 9 bases, V lost 0 bases, and 10 bases had no gene match. Germline values: CDR1 SGDLS, CDR2 YYNGEE. This CDR3 region has 16 residues. DNA for the CDR3: TGTGCCAGCAGCGTAGATCCAGCGGGAGGCCTGGGTGAGCAGTTCTTC. The encoded protein is CASSVDPAGGLGEQFF.

This clone has only one observation. The rearrangement joins TRBV4-3 to TRBJ1-1; 8 nucleotides align to TRBD1. The CDR3 extends over 16 amino acids. Germline values: CDR1 LGHNA, CDR2 YSLEER. The junction had 8 bases not matched to a gene; V was cut back by 0 bases and J by 5 bases. CDR3 region: CASSQERQGWWTEAFF. The CDR3 DNA sequence: TGCGCCAGCAGCCAAGAGAGACAGGGGTGGTGGACTGAAGCTTTCTTT.

This chain joins TRBV5-6 and TRBJ2-1; 8 bases map to TRBD2. The CDR3 is 17 residues long. The J segment lost 1 base and the V segment lost 0 bases, leaving 6 bases of the junction unmatched. Germline CDR1 SGHDT, CDR2 YYEEEE. CDR3 in amino acids: CASSLASSGLSYNEQFF. Here the CDR3 DNA reads TGTGCCAGCAGCTTGGCGTCTAGCGGGTTATCCTACAATGAGCAGTTCTTC.

About this clone: At one of its ends the junction is not consistent with the germline gene, which may arise from a read error. This chain links TRBV6-5 with TRBJ1-4; D remains ambiguous. The length of the CDR3 is 13 residues. The V gene's germline CDR1 is MNHEY and CDR2 SVGAGI. DNA for the CDR3: TGTGCCAACAGTTACCGGGTTGGTGAAAAACTGTTTTTT. Translated, it gives CANSYRVGEKLFF.

The V call is TRBV4-3, the J call TRBJ2-7, with D possibly being TRBD2 (5 bases). CDR1 is LGHNA, CDR2 YSLEER, per germline. With 6 bases removed from V and 5 bases from J, the gap between germline ends came to 26 bases. CDR3 length: 17 residues. CDR3: CASSDTILDSFENEQYF. The CDR3 bases are TGCGCCAGCAGTGACACTATTCTGGACTCGTTCGAGAACGAGCAGTACTTC.

This chain uses TRBV7-2 with TRBJ2-3; D gene unclear. Germline V gene sequence: CDR1 SGHTA, CDR2 FQGNSA. The CDR3 consists of 13 residues. V lost 5 bases, J lost 6 bases, and 12 bases lay in between. CDR3 sequence: CASSRSPVDTQYF. The CDR3 nucleotides are TGTGCCAGCAGCCGGAGTCCGGTGGATACGCAGTATTTT.

In regard to this clone: Other DNA sequences within the sample encode an identical CDR3. The rearrangement links TRBV7-2 to TRBJ2-5; D call uncertain. Germline assignment: CDR1 SGHTA and CDR2 FQGNSA. V lost 5 bases and J lost 4, with 8 bases in between. The CDR3 loop spans 12 amino acids. In DNA form, the CDR3 reads TGTGCCAGCAGCCGTGGGCGAGAGACCCAGTACTTC. As protein: CASSRGRETQYF.

This chain uses TRBV18 with TRBJ2-7, with TRBD2 matching 14 bases. The CDR3 length is 17 residues. V lost 0 bases, J lost 3 bases, and 4 bases stayed unmatched. Germline CDR1 KGHSH, CDR2 LQKENI. CDR3 sequence: CASSPPMGLAGDYEQYF. As DNA, the CDR3 is TGTGCCAGCTCACCACCTATGGGACTAGCGGGAGACTACGAGCAGTACTTC.

The V and J genes are TRBV29-1 and TRBJ2-3, with TRBD2 identical over 10 bases. The V gene's germline CDR1 is SQVTM and CDR2 ANQGSEA. The V and J ends lost 7 bases and 5 bases, in that order; junction bases with no gene match: 9. This CDR3 is 14 amino acids long. CDR3 in amino acids: CSGVAGGLGDTQYF. The CDR3 DNA reads as TGCAGCGGGGTAGCGGGAGGCCTGGGAGATACGCAGTATTTT.

The rearrangement uses TRBV2 and TRBJ2-7; the D gene is possibly TRBD2 (5 bases). The CDR3 spans 15 residues. Germline-derived CDR1 and CDR2 are SNHLY and FYNNEI. Trimming removed 1 base at V and 4 bases at J, with 14 bases between. In nucleotides, the CDR3 is TGTGCCAGCAGTGAAGGCTTGGGGAGCGGTTACGAGCAGTACTTC. Protein sequence: CASSEGLGSGYEQYF.

J is TRBJ2-2 and V is TRBV6-6, with TRBD2 as a possible D gene (5 bases). Germline V CDR1 and CDR2: MNHNY, SVGAGI (reference sequence). V lost 0 bases and J 4 bases, leaving 12 bases between the germline ends. The CDR3 consists of 16 residues. This CDR3 reads CASSYSVLAGTGELFF. CDR3 coding DNA: TGTGCCAGCAGTTACTCTGTTCTAGCCGGCACCGGGGAGCTGTTTTTT.